A single sample is the source of the 23 T cell receptor beta chains below, sequenced in a study of blood T cell repertoires in COVID-19. The protocol was immunoSEQ multiplex PCR, while the TCRdb copy is restricted to in-frame clones and leaves out a portion. Of roughly 280,000 clones listed, around 85% are singletons. The sample taken for sequencing was peripheral blood. The receptors originated from a woman aged 70-85 years with acute or convalescent COVID-19.

This chain links TRBV12-5 with TRBJ1-5; D is unclear. Per the germline V gene, CDR1 is LGHNT and CDR2 is FRNRAP. Trimming left V 2 bases short and J 7 bases short, with 15 bases between. The CDR3 has 15 residues. CDR3 DNA: TGTGCTAGTGGTTTGTTTCCAGCGCTTGAACAGCCCCAGCATTTT. Amino acid sequence: CASGLFPALEQPQHF.

The V call is TRBV14, the J call TRBJ2-1, with D perhaps matching TRBD1 (6 bases). The CDR3 has 19 residues. Germline V gene lookup returns CDR1 SGHDN and CDR2 FVKESK. Trimming took 0 bases from V and 2 from J, leaving 20 bases between them. CDR3 coding DNA: TGTGCCAGCAGCCAAGATCCCGTCAAGGCTAAGGGGGCCTACAATGAGCAGTTCTTC. Translation gives CASSQDPVKAKGAYNEQFF.

The CDR3 sequence is CASSSTAGELFF. The CDR3 DNA follows: TGTGCCAGCAGCTCGACAGCCGGGGAGCTGTTTTTT. The V gene is TRBV12-3 or TRBV12-4, the J gene TRBJ2-2; D might be TRBD1 (5 bases). Trimming cost V 6 bases and J 6 bases, with 8 bases left between them. The CDR3 has 12 amino acids.

The V and J genes are TRBV10-1 and TRBJ2-3, with D hard to call. From germline, CDR1 is WNHNN and CDR2 SYGVQD (reference sequence). This CDR3 has 12 amino acids. Trimming removed 6 bases at V and 10 bases at J, with 14 bases between. The CDR3 coding sequence is TGCGCCAGCAGCGCCGACACTCGGCCGCAGTATTTT. Its protein is CASSADTRPQYF.

Here the CDR3 DNA reads TGTGCCAGTAGTACTCCTTACGACAGTAGGGGTGAAAAACTGTTTTTT. It specifies CASSTPYDSRGEKLFF. The genes are TRBV19 and TRBJ1-4; D might be TRBD1 (5 bases). Trimming removed 4 bases at V and 7 bases at J, with 19 bases between. This CDR3 contains 16 residues. CDR1 is LNHDA and CDR2 is SQIVND in the germline V gene (reference sequence).

This sequence joins TRBV5-5 and TRBJ2-3; the match to TRBD2 covers 9 bases. V dropped 1 base and J dropped 6; count of bases not matched to a gene: 9. Germline CDR1 is SGHKS and CDR2 is YYEKEE (reference sequence). The CDR3 covers 16 residues. In DNA form, the CDR3 reads TGTGCCAGCAGCTTGCTAGCGGGGAGACTTGCGGATACGCAGTATTTT. Translating gives CASSLLAGRLADTQYF.

The chain is built from TRBV20-1 and TRBJ2-7; possible D gene TRBD2, 5 bases. The length of the CDR3 is 11 residues. V was trimmed by 6 bases and J by 3 bases, leaving 9 bases between them. Germline V gene sequence: CDR1 DFQATT, CDR2 SNEGSKA (reference sequence). CDR3 protein: CSAKEGYEQYF. CDR3 coding DNA: TGCAGTGCCAAAGAGGGCTACGAGCAGTACTTC.

The chain uses TRBV7-5 and TRBJ2-1; the table names TRBD2, a call not compared with the DNA. TRBV7-5 is listed as a pseudogene. The CDR3 length is 18 residues. The CDR3 DNA reads TGTGTCAGAAGCTCCCCCCTCCCCACTAGCAGGAAAGGCAATGAGCAGTTCTTC. This sequence encodes CVRSSPLPTSRKGNEQFF.

The chain is built from TRBV7-9 and TRBJ2-7, with D possibly being TRBD2 (5 bases). CDR3 length: 16 residues. Per the germline V gene, CDR1 is SEHNR and CDR2 is FQNEAQ (reference sequence). The germline V and J ends were trimmed by 5 bases and 9 bases, with 26 bases remaining between them. CDR3 in DNA: TGTGCCAGCAGCCCCTCCACTCTAGGGAGCTTACGAGGGCAGTACTTC. Amino acid sequence: CASSPSTLGSLRGQYF. The full variable domain, rest sourced from reference TRBV7-9 and TRBJ2-7, is DTGVSQNPRHKITKRGQNVTFRCDPISEHNRLYWYRQTLGQGPEFLTYFQNEAQLEKSRLLSDRFSAERPKGSFSTLEIQRTEQGDSAMYLCASSPSTLGSLRGQYFGPGTRLTVT.

This chain links TRBV7-2 with TRBJ2-1; 12 nucleotides match TRBD2. The J segment lost 9 bases and the V segment lost 5 bases, leaving 14 bases of the junction unmatched. Germline V gives CDR1 SGHTA, CDR2 FQGNSA. The CDR3 runs to 17 residues. The CDR3 loop reads CASSLFRPSGGAGEQFF. The CDR3 DNA reads TGTGCCAGCAGCCTCTTTAGGCCTAGCGGGGGGGCCGGTGAGCAGTTCTTC.

The chain has TRBV2 and TRBJ2-3, with TRBD2 as a possible D gene (6 bases). The CDR3 totals 17 residues. Germline V gene data show CDR1 as SNHLY and CDR2 as FYNNEI. In DNA, the CDR3 is TGTGCTCTAACTTCCCAACCTAGCGCACCCGGCACAGATACGCAGTATTTT. Translating gives CALTSQPSAPGTDTQYF.

The chain is built from TRBV7-8 and TRBJ2-4; maybe TRBD2 (6 bases). Trimming cost V 1 base and J 6 bases, with 10 bases left between them. Germline-derived CDR1 and CDR2 are SGHVS and FQNEAQ. The CDR3 is 14 amino acids. CDR3 region: CASSLGDSSNIQYF. Here the CDR3 DNA reads TGTGCCAGCAGCTTAGGGGACTCCTCAAACATTCAGTACTTC.

The V and J genes are TRBV9 and TRBJ1-5; possibly TRBD1 for D (6 bases). Deletions cut 3 bases from V and 3 bases from J, with 13 bases between. In germline, CDR1 is SGDLS, CDR2 YYNGEE. The CDR3 contains 15 residues. This chain's CDR3 is CASSEGVGFNQPQHF. The DNA for the CDR3 is TGTGCCAGCAGCGAGGGGGTCGGTTTCAATCAGCCCCAGCATTTT. The full variable domain, its missing parts supplied by reference TRBV9 and TRBJ1-5, is DSGVTQTPKHLITATGQRVTLRCSPRSGDLSVYWYQQSLDQGLQFLIQYYNGEERAKGNILERFSAQQFPDLHSELNLSSLELGDSALYFCASSEGVGFNQPQHFGDGTRLSIL.

This clone was counted a single time. The rearrangement uses TRBV2 and TRBJ1-4; 9 bases align to TRBD1. V was pared by 5 bases and J by 5 bases, with 3 bases of the junction left unmatched. Per germline, CDR1 SNHLY and CDR2 FYNNEI. The CDR3 consists of 14 residues. CDR3 in DNA: TGTGCCAGCAGTACTGACAGGGGGAATGAAAAACTGTTTTTT. It encodes CASSTDRGNEKLFF.

The chain recombines TRBV15 with TRBJ2-5; D remains unclear. CDR1 is LNHNV, CDR2 YYDKDF, per germline (reference sequence). The CDR3 runs to 13 residues. Trimming left V 0 bases short and J 5 bases short, with 7 bases between. The CDR3 region has the DNA TGTGCCACCAGCAGAGATCATCGGGAGACCCAGTACTTC. It yields the protein CATSRDHRETQYF.

This chain joins TRBV29-1 and TRBJ1-1, with 9 bases matching TRBD1. The length of the CDR3 is 15 residues. CDR1 and CDR2 (germline): SQVTM, ANQGSEA. Germline trimming cut 7 bases from V and 7 bases from J; bases unmatched to any gene: 16. The CDR3 DNA sequence: TGCAGCGGCATACCGGGACAGGGAGGGTTGAGTGAAGCTTTCTTT. As protein: CSGIPGQGGLSEAFF.

The rearrangement uses TRBV3-1 (or the pseudogene TRBV3-2) and TRBJ2-7, with a tentative D call TRBD2 (5 bases). V lost 1 base and J lost 4, with 5 bases in between. CDR1 and CDR2 (germline): LGHDT, YNNKEL (reference sequence). The CDR3 spans 12 residues. Written as DNA, the CDR3 is TGTGCCAGCAGCCAAGTAGCGTACGAGCAGTACTTC. Its protein is CASSQVAYEQYF.

The CDR3 sequence is CASSPGREGDQPQHF. CDR3 in DNA: TGTGCCAGCAGCCCCGGGCGTGAGGGGGATCAGCCCCAGCATTTT. V usage is TRBV19 and J usage is TRBJ1-5; D may be TRBD1 (6 bases). Trimming stripped 9 bases from V and 5 bases from J, with 20 bases between. The CDR3 sequence is 15 residues long. The germline V gene encodes CDR1 LNHDA and CDR2 SQIVND (reference sequence). The full variable domain, rest sourced from reference TRBV19 and TRBJ1-5, is DGGITQSPKYLFRKEGQNVTLSCEQNLNHDAMYWYRQDPGQGLRLIYYSQIVNDFQKGDIAEGYSVSREKKESFPLTVTSAQKNPTAFYLCASSPGREGDQPQHFGDGTRLSIL.

The rearrangement joins TRBV9 to TRBJ1-2, with D unresolved. Germline V gene lookup returns CDR1 SGDLS and CDR2 YYNGEE. The length of the CDR3 is 12 residues. Trimming stripped 4 bases from V and 6 bases from J, with 10 bases between. CDR3 loop: CASSSTLDGYTF. The CDR3 DNA sequence: TGTGCCAGCAGCTCAACATTGGATGGCTACACCTTC.

This chain's CDR3 is CASRRSSSGTDTQYF. The CDR3 DNA reads TGTGCCAGCAGGAGGTCCTCCTCGGGCACAGATACGCAGTATTTT. This sequence joins TRBV14 and TRBJ2-3, with D unresolved. Trimming cost V 6 bases and J 1 base, with 14 bases left between them. The CDR3 extends over 15 amino acids. Germline loops: CDR1 SGHDN, CDR2 FVKESK. The variable domain in full, completed from reference TRBV14 and TRBJ2-3, reads EAGVTQFPSHSVIEKGQTVTLRCDPISGHDNLYWYRRVMGKEIKFLLHFVKESKQDESGMPNNRFLAERTGGTYSTLKVQPAELEDSGVYFCASRRSSSGTDTQYFGPGTRLTVL.

The genes are TRBV18 and TRBJ1-5; no reliable D call. Per the germline V gene, CDR1 is KGHSH and CDR2 is LQKENI. Trimming left V 4 bases short and J 3 bases short, with 7 bases between. The CDR3 has 13 amino acids. This chain's CDR3 is CASSQSNNQPQHF. The CDR3 DNA reads TGTGCCAGCTCACAAAGCAACAATCAGCCCCAGCATTTT.

V and J are TRBV5-1 and TRBJ2-3; weak D call: TRBD1 (6 bases). This CDR3 is 15 amino acids long. The germline gives CDR1 SGHRS, CDR2 YFSETQ. V was clipped by 2 bases and J by 1 base, with 11 bases between them. CDR3 residues: CASSFAQGGTDTQYF. CDR3 bases: TGCGCCAGCAGCTTCGCACAGGGAGGCACAGATACGCAGTATTTT.

V usage is TRBV27 and J usage is TRBJ1-1, with 7 nucleotides matching TRBD1. Germline V gives CDR1 MNHEY, CDR2 SMNVEV (reference sequence). The V gene end was trimmed by 5 bases and the J gene end by 1 base; junction bases not matched to a gene: 4. CDR3 length equals 14 residues. DNA for the CDR3: TGTGCCAGCAGTCGAGGGGGCAAGAACACTGAAGCTTTCTTT. Protein: CASSRGGKNTEAFF.